This T cell receptor beta chain was identified in a study of blood T cells in healthy people across ages. Study results and limitations: A roughly linear age-dependent decrease characterized TCR beta diversity per million T cells.

With respect to this clonotype: Its target is not known. Mismatch with germline at one junction end may stem from a read error.

The germline CDR1 and CDR2 sequences are MNHEY and SVGEGT. CDR3 size: 19 residues. A second PCR of 7 to 11 cycles used a sample-barcoded 5' primer and a J-beta primer mix. TCRdb processed the 5' RACE reads anew with MiXCR; each CDR3 protein has one entry. The table lists some 1.8 million distinct CDR3 sequences, approximately 39% of them singletons. Sequences were obtained from blood. The chain combines TRBV6-2 or TRBV6-3 with TRBJ2-1, with 9 bases fitting TRBD2. This TCR was sampled from a human donor in good health. The CDR3 here is CASSYSSVVAGANYDEQFF. The CDR3 DNA is TGTGCCAGCAGTTACTCTTCGGTGGTAGCGGGGGCGAACTACGATGAGCAGTTCTTC.